The present T cell receptor (beta chain) was sequenced within a study of T cell changes during pregnancy in multiple sclerosis. This CDR3 has 16 residues. Germline assignment: CDR1 SGHRS and CDR2 YFSETQ. After removal of 4 bases from V and 4 bases from J, the junction contained 11 bases not matched to a gene. Sequenced by immunoSEQ multiplex PCR; TCRdb stores in-frame clones only, minus some. This table holds approximately 80,000 clones, 94% found once. The material sequenced was peripheral blood, taken in the second trimester of pregnancy. The clonotype was recovered from a female donor in good health, enrolled as a control in a pregnancy study. V gene TRBV5-1 combines with J gene TRBJ2-3; 8 bases match TRBD2. CDR3 DNA: TGCGCCAGCAGCATTCGAGCGGGAGTTGGGGCAGATACGCAGTATTTT. It encodes CASSIRAGVGADTQYF.